This T cell receptor (beta chain) was sequenced in a study of cytomegalovirus exposure and HLA in healthy donors. Remarks on this clone: The target antigen is unknown.

The CDR3 extends over 14 amino acids. CDR1 and CDR2 (germline): LNHDA, SQIVND (reference sequence). With V trimmed by 9 bases and J by 1 base, 6 bases remained unmatched. Findings of the study overall: Rare TCR sequences dominated, though some public TCRs recurred in many donors. HLA restriction was apparent for most CMV-associated TCR beta chains in a later analysis. The authors later found HLA-associated TCR beta chains more clonally expanded than equally common others.

Use of 60 Vbeta and 13 Jbeta primers characterized the PCR. Assay used: immunoSEQ multiplex PCR; TCRdb lists only in-frame clones, some missing. The data contain some 140,000 clones, around 85% of them singletons. Sample: PBMCs. The clonotype was recovered from a young woman in good health and CMV-seropositive. This chain links TRBV19 with TRBJ1-2; 9 bases agree with TRBD1. The CDR3 region is CASDRQGGNYGYTF. The DNA of the CDR3 is TGTGCCAGCGATCGACAGGGGGGTAACTATGGCTACACCTTC.